What follows is one T cell receptor beta chain and its context. The antigen is undetermined. The CDR3 runs to 14 residues. The germline V gene encodes CDR1 MNHNS and CDR2 SASEGT. The V and J ends lost 6 bases and 1 base, in that order; junction bases with no gene match: 5. The data belong to a study of vaccination and CD4 T cells after COVID-19. About the study: Once diagnosed, patients had post-COVID samples drawn a median around 110 days later (range 35 to 161). Blood was drawn a median roughly 66 days post second dose, range 14 to 241.

Scientists ran DNA taken from cultured CD4+ T cells through the Oncomine TCR Beta short-read assay for sequencing. One entry per CDR3 protein, called by TCRdb with MiXCR from the PCR reads. The table lists fewer than 10,000 distinct CDR3 sequences, roughly 62% of them singletons. As to treatment: approximately 9-day PBMC culture with coronavirus spike peptide pools or control peptides (ViraFEST assay). Peptide pools at about 11 ug/ml, together with roughly 10 IU/ml IL-2, were added to cultures of under 2.5 million PBMCs per well. Sequencing input: CD4+ T cells from blood, cultured in vitro. The sequence was collected from a human donor who had recovered from COVID-19. The chain joins TRBV6-1 to TRBJ2-5; 7 nucleotides line up with TRBD1. The CDR3 nucleotides are TGTGCCAGCAGGGTTGGGACAGTCCAAGAGACCCAGTACTTC. Its translation is CASRVGTVQETQYF.